This is a list of T cell receptor beta chains from one sample in a study of shared T cell receptors in the human thymus. Clones were sequenced by immunoSEQ multiplex PCR, and TCRdb holds only the in-frame ones, with some missing. The table shows about 660,000 clones, with approximately 88% occurring only once. These data also formed part of another study, on human thymus T cells.

The specimen was thymocytes. Every receptor here comes from a boy younger than two with a congenital heart defect. The CDR3 runs from the conserved cysteine through the conserved F or W. The order of the fields is V gene, CDR3 protein.

v_call: TRBV18; cdr3_aa: CASSRVAGTETHEQYF
v_call: TRBV5-1; cdr3_aa: CASSLTSGANTGELFF
v_call: TRBV10-1; cdr3_aa: CASSDKAIGDYEQYF
v_call: TRBV7-2; cdr3_aa: CASSFSGQSPYNEQFF
v_call: TRBV15; cdr3_aa: CATSRLLSGGSGSPPIYNEQFF
v_call: TRBV5-1; cdr3_aa: CASSPDRDTEAFF
v_call: TRBV4-3; cdr3_aa: CASSSGGRSGELFF
v_call: TRBV4-1; cdr3_aa: CASSQARNQPQHF
v_call: TRBV6-1; cdr3_aa: CVSSERLAGGTGELFF
v_call: TRBV27; cdr3_aa: CARPAPATYEQYF
v_call: TRBV2; cdr3_aa: CASSEVGQFVISSFF
v_call: TRBV5-1; cdr3_aa: CASRLLAGSRDTQYF
v_call: TRBV7-7; cdr3_aa: CASSLGGRGTGANVLTF
v_call: TRBV4-3; cdr3_aa: CASSHPLVASGRDQNEQFF
v_call: TRBV28; cdr3_aa: CASSLATEGRAFF
v_call: TRBV7-3; cdr3_aa: CASSLNPGLDTEAFF
v_call: TRBV15; cdr3_aa: CATSGRQGWVQETQYF
v_call: TRBV15; cdr3_aa: CATSAREEGNQPQHF
v_call: TRBV5-6; cdr3_aa: CASSFGGAKNIQYF
v_call: TRBV25-1; cdr3_aa: CASSELSGSGDTQYF
v_call: TRBV7-9; cdr3_aa: CASSLGLAGALQETQYF
v_call: TRBV5-5; cdr3_aa: CASSLAGDRGQEVYEQYF
v_call: TRBV19; cdr3_aa: CASTRTSGRSTGELFF
v_call: TRBV7-2; cdr3_aa: CASSLAGRGGRIATNEKLFF
v_call: TRBV29-1; cdr3_aa: CSVVVGGPPTDTQYF
v_call: TRBV18; cdr3_aa: CASSRVDHYNEQFF
v_call: TRBV21-1; cdr3_aa: CASSNRGGPRKTQYF
v_call: TRBV2; cdr3_aa: CASRDVAGGLYGELFF
v_call: TRBV7-3; cdr3_aa: CASSSGTSGQETQYF
v_call: TRBV19; cdr3_aa: CASSIDPTSGSSYEQYF
v_call: TRBV27; cdr3_aa: CASGATGRNQPQHF
v_call: TRBV4-2; cdr3_aa: CASSQDRDSPVGEQYF
v_call: TRBV21-1; cdr3_aa: CASSPGRGGKNTEAFF
v_call: TRBV14; cdr3_aa: CASSQGQSSYEQYF
v_call: TRBV9; cdr3_aa: CASSVGSGVGNEQFF